This TCR beta chain appears in the sequencing data of a study of Ad26.COV2.S vaccination and SARS-CoV-2 variants. Background on the study: As a participant in COV1001, the donor was in the Ad26.COV2.S trial arm. Study conclusions and caveats: Higher spike-specific TCR breadth was found in vaccine recipients than in placebo recipients. There was a possibility that the TCR breadth and depth analyses underestimated total T cell responses.

A word on this clone: Its antigen is currently unknown.

Regarding treatment: around 19 received Ad26.COV2.S at low or high dose, single or two shots; 5 received placebo; per-sample allocation not given. Specimens were obtained on day 63 following the first vaccine or placebo injection. TCRdb keeps only in-frame clones here, not all; method: immunoSEQ multiplex PCR. Of 320,000 or so clones in the sample, 85% to 90% were seen once. The sequence came from a person aged 18-65 years who received the Ad26.COV2.S COVID-19 vaccine or a placebo. This specimen consisted of peripheral blood, obtained in a trial of Ad26.COV2.S vaccine versus placebo.

The CDR3 DNA reads TGTGCCAGCAGTTTGTTAGGCGAGGCGAACACTGAAGCTTTCTTT. This codes for CASSLLGEANTEAFF. V gene TRBV28 combines with J gene TRBJ1-1; D is unclear. Trimming shortened V by 3 bases and J by 1 base, and 12 bases separated the two germline ends. This CDR3 spans 15 amino acids. The germline V gene encodes CDR1 MDHEN and CDR2 SYDVKM.